Listed below are T cell receptor beta chains from one sample, sequenced in a study of blood T cells in healthy people across ages. TCRdb processed the 5' RACE reads anew with MiXCR; each CDR3 protein has one entry. The top ten clones hold around a third of a sample with about 680,000 distinct CDR3 sequences, around 49% of them seen once. The sequencing sample was made of blood. These receptors were taken from a woman aged 55 to 70 in good health. Each CDR3 is given with its conserved first and last residue. Each record gives: clone size, V gene, D gene, J gene, CDR3 protein, CDR3 DNA. D genes are given only for firm matches. Clone sizes are given selectively: once, few, many, or a class where the clone is expanded.

clone_size: .; v_call: TRBV7-2; d_call: TRBD2; j_call: TRBJ2-1; cdr3_aa: CASSLVASGSSYNEQFF; cdr3_nt: TGTGCCAGCAGCTTAGTGGCTAGCGGGAGCTCCTACAATGAGCAGTTCTTC
clone_size: few; v_call: TRBV12-3/TRBV12-4; d_call: .; j_call: TRBJ2-1; cdr3_aa: CASSPAGEQFF; cdr3_nt: TGTGCCAGCAGTCCCGCCGGTGAGCAGTTCTTC
clone_size: .; v_call: TRBV14; d_call: .; j_call: TRBJ2-5; cdr3_aa: CASSQVREIYTGEQYF; cdr3_nt: TGTGCCAGCAGCCAAGTGCGGGAAATATATACGGGTGAGCAGTACTTC
clone_size: .; v_call: TRBV7-8; d_call: .; j_call: TRBJ1-4; cdr3_aa: CASSPITKNEKLFF; cdr3_nt: TGTGCCAGCAGCCCAATTACAAAAAATGAAAAACTGTTTTTT
clone_size: .; v_call: TRBV6-5; d_call: .; j_call: TRBJ1-4; cdr3_aa: CASSYGTGFDEKLFF; cdr3_nt: TGTGCCAGCAGTTACGGAACAGGGTTTGATGAAAAACTGTTTTTT
clone_size: .; v_call: TRBV3-1; d_call: TRBD2; j_call: TRBJ2-7; cdr3_aa: CASSRLAGEGEQYF; cdr3_nt: TGTGCCAGCAGCCGGCTAGCGGGAGAGGGCGAGCAGTACTTC
clone_size: .; v_call: TRBV25-1; d_call: .; j_call: TRBJ1-1; cdr3_aa: CASSEHTEAFF; cdr3_nt: TGTGCCAGCAGTGAACACACTGAAGCTTTCTTT
clone_size: once; v_call: TRBV30; d_call: .; j_call: TRBJ2-7; cdr3_aa: CAGSGGYEQYF; cdr3_nt: TGTGCCGGGAGTGGGGGCTACGAGCAGTACTTC
clone_size: .; v_call: TRBV11-3; d_call: TRBD1; j_call: TRBJ1-1; cdr3_aa: CASSLAGRGHTEAFF; cdr3_nt: TGTGCCAGCAGCTTAGCGGGCAGGGGGCATACTGAAGCTTTCTTT
clone_size: few; v_call: TRBV9; d_call: TRBD1; j_call: TRBJ2-5; cdr3_aa: CASSPRTGPETQYF; cdr3_nt: TGTGCCAGCAGCCCCCGGACAGGTCCCGAGACCCAGTACTTC